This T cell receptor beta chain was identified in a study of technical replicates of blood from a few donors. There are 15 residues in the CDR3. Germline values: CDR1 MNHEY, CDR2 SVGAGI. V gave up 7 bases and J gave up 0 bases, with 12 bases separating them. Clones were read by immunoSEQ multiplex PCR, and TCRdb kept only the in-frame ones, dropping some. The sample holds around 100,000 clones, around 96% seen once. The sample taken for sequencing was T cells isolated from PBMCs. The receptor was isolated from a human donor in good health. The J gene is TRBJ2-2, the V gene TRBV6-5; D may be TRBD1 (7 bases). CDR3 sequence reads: CASIGGTANTGELFF. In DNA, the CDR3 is TGTGCCAGCATCGGCGGGACAGCGAACACCGGGGAGCTGTTTTTT.